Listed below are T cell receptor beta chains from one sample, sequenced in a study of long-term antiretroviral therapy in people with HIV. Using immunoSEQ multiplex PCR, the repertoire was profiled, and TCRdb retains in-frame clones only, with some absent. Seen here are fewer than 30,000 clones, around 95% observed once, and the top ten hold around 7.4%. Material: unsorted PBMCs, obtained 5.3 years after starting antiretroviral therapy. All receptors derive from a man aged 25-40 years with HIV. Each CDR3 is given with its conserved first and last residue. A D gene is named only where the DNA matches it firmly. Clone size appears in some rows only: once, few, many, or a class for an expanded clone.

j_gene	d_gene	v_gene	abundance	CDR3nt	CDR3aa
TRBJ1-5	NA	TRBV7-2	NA	TGTGCCAGCAGCTTAAGAGACGGAAGCAATCAGCCCCAGCATTTT	CASSLRDGSNQPQHF
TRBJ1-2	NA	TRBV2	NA	TGTGCCAGCAGAAAGGACGGAGGCGATGGCTACACCTTC	CASRKDGGDGYTF
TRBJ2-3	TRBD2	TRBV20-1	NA	TGCAGTGCGCCGCGGGGGGATACGCAGTATTTT	CSAPRGDTQYF
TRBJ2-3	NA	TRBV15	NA	TGTGCCACCAGCAGAGATCCATTCGTCGGGAGCACAGATACGCAGTATTTT	CATSRDPFVGSTDTQYF
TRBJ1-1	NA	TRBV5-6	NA	TGTGCCAGCAGCTTGGGGGGTGGGGATACTGAAGCTTTCTTT	CASSLGGGDTEAFF
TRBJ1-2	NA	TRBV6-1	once	TGTGCCAGCAGGGGACACTCGGCAAACTATGGCTACACCTTC	CASRGHSANYGYTF
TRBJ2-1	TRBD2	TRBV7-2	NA	TGTGCCAGCAGCCCAGAGGGCGGGAGGGGAAACAATGAGCAGTTCTTC	CASSPEGGRGNNEQFF
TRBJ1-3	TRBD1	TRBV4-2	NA	TGTGCCAGCAGCCAGCTACCGGGACAGGGGGCAGAGGTATCTGGAAACACCATATATTTT	CASSQLPGQGAEVSGNTIYF
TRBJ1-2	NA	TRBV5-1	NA	TGCGCCAGCAGCTTGTTAGGGACGGCGAACTATGGCTACACCTTC	CASSLLGTANYGYTF
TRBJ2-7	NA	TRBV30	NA	TGTGCCTGGAGGGCGGTTTACGAGCAGTACTTC	CAWRAVYEQYF
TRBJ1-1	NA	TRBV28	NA	TGTGCCAGCACTCGAGACAGAGAATACACTGAAGCTTTCTTT	CASTRDREYTEAFF
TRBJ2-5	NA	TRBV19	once	TGTGCCAGAGACGGACGTCTGTTCTTTGGGACCCAGTACTTC	CARDGRLFFGTQYF
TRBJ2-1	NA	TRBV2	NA	TGTGCCAGCAGTGAAGGGGGAGGATTTCCCTACAATGAGCAGTTCTTC	CASSEGGGFPYNEQFF
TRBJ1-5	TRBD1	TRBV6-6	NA	TGTGCCAGCAGTCCGGGACAGCTTTATCAGCCCCAGCATTTT	CASSPGQLYQPQHF
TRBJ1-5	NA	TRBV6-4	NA	TGTGCCAGCAATGACTCGGCGGGCAATCAGCCCCAGCATTTT	CASNDSAGNQPQHF
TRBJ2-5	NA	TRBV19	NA	TGTGCCAGTAGTATCGGAGCCCCAAAAGGGACCCAGTACTTC	CASSIGAPKGTQYF
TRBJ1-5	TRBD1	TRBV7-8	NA	TGTGCCAGCAGCCTCGGACAGGGGATTAATCAGCCCCAGCATTTT	CASSLGQGINQPQHF
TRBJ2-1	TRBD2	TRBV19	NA	TGTGCCAGTAGCCAACTAGCGGGAGCGGTGAATGAGCAGTTCTTC	CASSQLAGAVNEQFF
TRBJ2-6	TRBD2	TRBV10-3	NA	TGTGCCATGAATAGCGGGAGGGCCGGCCCTGGGGCCAACGTCCTGACTTTC	CAMNSGRAGPGANVLTF
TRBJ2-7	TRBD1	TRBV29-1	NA	TGCAGCGTAGAGCCAGGGGGCACCTACGAGCAGTACTTC	CSVEPGGTYEQYF
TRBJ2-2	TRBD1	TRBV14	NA	TGTGCCAGCCGTACCGGGACAGGGGGCTATGAGTACACCGGGGAGCTGTTTTTT	CASRTGTGGYEYTGELFF
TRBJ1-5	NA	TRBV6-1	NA	TGTGCCAGCATCCGAAGGGGTGGGAATCAGCCCCAGCATTTT	CASIRRGGNQPQHF
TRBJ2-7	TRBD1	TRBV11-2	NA	TGTGCCAGCAGCTCCCCCCGGGGGACAGGGGACTCCTACGAGCAGTACTTC	CASSSPRGTGDSYEQYF
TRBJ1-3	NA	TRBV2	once	TGTGCCAGCAGTGAAATAGGGCAGGAGACGCGCGGAAACACCATATATTTT	CASSEIGQETRGNTIYF
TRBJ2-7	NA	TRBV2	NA	TGTGCCAGCAGTGAAGCTACTACCTACGAGCAGTACTTC	CASSEATTYEQYF
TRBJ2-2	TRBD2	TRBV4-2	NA	TGTGCCAGCAGCCAGGCCAGCGGGGCTGACACCGGGGAGCTGTTTTTT	CASSQASGADTGELFF
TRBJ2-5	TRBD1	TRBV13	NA	TGTGCCAGCAGCCCGCCCCCGGGACAGGGAGGGGAGACCCAGTACTTC	CASSPPPGQGGETQYF
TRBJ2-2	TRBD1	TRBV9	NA	TGTGCCAGCAGCGTAGGCAGGGGGTCTACCGGGGAGCTGTTTTTT	CASSVGRGSTGELFF
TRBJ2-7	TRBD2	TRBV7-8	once	TGTGCCAGCAGCTTCCCCTTGTGGCGGGGGGATTCCTACGAGCAGTACTTC	CASSFPLWRGDSYEQYF
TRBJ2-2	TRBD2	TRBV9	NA	TGTGCCAGCAGCGTAGATCTAGCGGGGGGGCAGGACACCGGGGAGCTGTTTTTT	CASSVDLAGGQDTGELFF
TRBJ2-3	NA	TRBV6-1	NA	TGTGCCAGCAGTGAAGTAGGTCACACAGATACGCAGTATTTT	CASSEVGHTDTQYF
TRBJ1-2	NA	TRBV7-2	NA	TGTGCCAGCAGCTTAGCCCATGGGGGCAGGCAGGGGAGGGGCTACACCTTC	CASSLAHGGRQGRGYTF